The T cell receptor (beta chain) under discussion was sequenced for a study of human T cells and chemical hapten exposure. Study-wide context: Patients, largely female, had alopecia areata, totalis or universalis.

This clonotype occurred many times. Antigen unknown. TCRdb analysed the RACE reads with MiXCR anew, one entry per CDR3 protein. The repertoire holds about 140,000 distinct CDR3 sequences, with about 10% as singletons. The sample's time point: patch test 2, 6 weeks after DPC sensitization. Treatment specified: therapeutic diphenylcyclopropenone sensitization with weekly scalp DPC. Before extraction, the whole blood was not fractionated, and total RNA was taken from it. General observations from the study: With alopecia, donors may have immune responses unlike healthy people's. Expanded TCRs produced significantly more large CDR3 similarity clusters than controls did.

The CDR3 runs 15 residues. Trimming cost V 0 bases and J 9 bases; bases outside gene matches: 11. From germline, CDR1 is DFQATT and CDR2 SNEGSKA (reference sequence). The clonotype comes from a woman aged 50 to 60 with alopecia areata. Some clones in this sample may be carry-over from other donors' samples. The chain uses TRBV20-1 and TRBJ2-7, with TRBD2 matching over 10 bases. The sequences come from whole blood, collected in connection with sensitization to the hapten diphenylcyclopropenone (DPC). The CDR3 protein is CSARESGLAIQGQYF. DNA for the CDR3: TGCAGTGCTAGAGAGTCGGGACTAGCGATTCAAGGGCAGTACTTC.